This T cell receptor (beta chain) emerged from a study of T cells after yellow fever vaccination. The wider study: For low cell numbers, libraries were made with SMART-Seq v4 Ultra Low Input.

TCRdb recomputed calls from the 5' RACE reads with MiXCR, one row per CDR3 protein. Of about 580,000 distinct CDR3 sequences in the sample, approximately 16% were seen once. This clonotype was detected a few times. Antigen: not known. V lost 5 bases and J lost 2; bases outside the gene matches: 3. Germline CDR1 is SGHTA and CDR2 is FQGNSA. The CDR3 loop spans 14 amino acids. General study results and limits: The presence of abundant clonotypes contaminating from the bulk population was possible in FACS-sorted repertoires. A minor fraction of clonotypes spanned both CD4 and CD8 compartments.

The receptor was derived from a man between 18 and 29 years old who received the YFV17D yellow fever vaccine. The chain joins TRBV7-2 to TRBJ2-7; 10 bases line up with TRBD1. The sample in question was PBMCs, obtained about 5 days after the first yellow fever vaccination. CDR3 protein: CASSAGTGAYEQYF. The CDR3 nucleotides read TGTGCCAGCAGCGCCGGGACAGGGGCCTACGAGCAGTACTTC.